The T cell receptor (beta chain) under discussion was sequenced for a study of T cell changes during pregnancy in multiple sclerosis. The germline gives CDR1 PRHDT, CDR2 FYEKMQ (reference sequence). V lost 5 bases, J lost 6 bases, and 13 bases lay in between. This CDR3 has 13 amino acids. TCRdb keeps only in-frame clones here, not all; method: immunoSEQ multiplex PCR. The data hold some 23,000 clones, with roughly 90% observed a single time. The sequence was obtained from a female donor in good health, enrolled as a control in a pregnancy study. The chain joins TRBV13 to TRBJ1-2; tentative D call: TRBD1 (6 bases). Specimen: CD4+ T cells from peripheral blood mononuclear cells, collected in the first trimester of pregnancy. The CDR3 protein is CASSEGHNDGYTF. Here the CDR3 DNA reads TGTGCCAGCAGCGAGGGACATAATGATGGCTACACCTTC.